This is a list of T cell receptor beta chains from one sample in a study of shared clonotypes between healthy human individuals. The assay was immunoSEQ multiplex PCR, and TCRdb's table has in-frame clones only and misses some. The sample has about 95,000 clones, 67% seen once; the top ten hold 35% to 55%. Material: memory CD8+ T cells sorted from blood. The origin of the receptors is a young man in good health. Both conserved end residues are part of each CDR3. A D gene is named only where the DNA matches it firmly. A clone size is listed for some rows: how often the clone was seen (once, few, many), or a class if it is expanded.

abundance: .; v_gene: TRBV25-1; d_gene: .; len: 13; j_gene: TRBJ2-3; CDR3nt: TGTGCCAGCAGTGAATCGATCGTGGATACGCAGTATTTT; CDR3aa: CASSESIVDTQYF
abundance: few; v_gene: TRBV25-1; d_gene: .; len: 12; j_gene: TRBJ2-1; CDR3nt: TGTTCTTGTTTACTAGCCAACAATGAGCAGTTCTTC; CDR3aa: CSCLLANNEQFF
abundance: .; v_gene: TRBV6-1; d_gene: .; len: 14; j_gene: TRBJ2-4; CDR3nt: TGTGCCAGCAGTGAGGGTGGGGCCAAAAACATTCAGTACTTC; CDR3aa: CASSEGGAKNIQYF
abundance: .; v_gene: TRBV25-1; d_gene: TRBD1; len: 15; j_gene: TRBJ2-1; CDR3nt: TGTGCCAGCAGTGACGGGACAGGGGGTCGAGGTGAGCAGTTCTTC; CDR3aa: CASSDGTGGRGEQFF
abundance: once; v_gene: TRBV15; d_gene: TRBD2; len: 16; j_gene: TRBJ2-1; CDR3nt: TGTGCCACCAGCACCTTAGAACTAGCGGGAGGCAATGAGCAGTTCTTC; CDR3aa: CATSTLELAGGNEQFF
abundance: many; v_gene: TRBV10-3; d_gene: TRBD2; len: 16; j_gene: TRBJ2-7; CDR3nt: TGTGCCATCAGTACTAGCGGGAGGGGGAGCTCCTACGAGCAGTACTTC; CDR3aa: CAISTSGRGSSYEQYF
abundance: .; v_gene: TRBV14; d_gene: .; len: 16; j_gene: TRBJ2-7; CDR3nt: TGTGCCAGCAGCCCCCCGACAGGTTCATTCCTCTACGAGCAGTACTTC; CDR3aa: CASSPPTGSFLYEQYF
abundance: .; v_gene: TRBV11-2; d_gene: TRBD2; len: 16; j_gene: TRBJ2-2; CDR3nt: TGTGCCAGCCATCCCCCGGGAGGGTCGAACACCGGGGAGCTGTTTTTT; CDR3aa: CASHPPGGSNTGELFF
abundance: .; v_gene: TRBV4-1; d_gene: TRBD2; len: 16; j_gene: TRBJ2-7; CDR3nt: TGCGCCAGCAGCAACCTACCGGGACTAGTGAATGGGGAGCAGTACTTC; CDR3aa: CASSNLPGLVNGEQYF
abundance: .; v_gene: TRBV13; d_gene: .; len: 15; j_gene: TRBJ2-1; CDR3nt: TGTGCCAGCAGACAAAGGGCCACCCTCCGCAATGAGCAGTTCTTC; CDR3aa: CASRQRATLRNEQFF
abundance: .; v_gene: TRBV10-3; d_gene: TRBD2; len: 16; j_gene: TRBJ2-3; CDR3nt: TGTGCCATCAGTCCGGGAGCGGGAGTGGATACAGATACGCAGTATTTT; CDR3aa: CAISPGAGVDTDTQYF
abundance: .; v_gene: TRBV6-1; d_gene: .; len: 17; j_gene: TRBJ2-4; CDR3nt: TGTGCCAGCAGTGAATTCGAGGGGGTGGTGATGGAGAACATTCAGTACTTC; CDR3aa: CASSEFEGVVMENIQYF
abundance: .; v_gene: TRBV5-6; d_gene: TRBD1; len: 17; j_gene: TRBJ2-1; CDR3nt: TGTGCCAGCAGCTTGGAAAATTGGCAGGGGGCTTACAATGAGCAGTTCTTC; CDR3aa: CASSLENWQGAYNEQFF
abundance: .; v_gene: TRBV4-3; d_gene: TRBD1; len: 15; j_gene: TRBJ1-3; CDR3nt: TGCGCCAGCAGCCAAGGGACAGGGCCTGGAAACACCATATATTTT; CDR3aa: CASSQGTGPGNTIYF
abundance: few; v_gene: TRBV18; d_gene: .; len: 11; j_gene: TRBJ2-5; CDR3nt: TGTGCCAGCTCACCTAGAGAGACCCAGTACTTC; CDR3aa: CASSPRETQYF
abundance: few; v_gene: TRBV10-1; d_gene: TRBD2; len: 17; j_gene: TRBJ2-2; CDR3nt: TGCGCCAGCAGCCCCCGACTAGCGGGAGAGGCGTCCGGGGAGCTGTTTTTT; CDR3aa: CASSPRLAGEASGELFF
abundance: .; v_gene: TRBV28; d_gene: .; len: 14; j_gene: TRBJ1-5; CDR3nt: TGTGCCAGCCTCGGGGGCGGGCGGAATCAGCCCCAGCATTTT; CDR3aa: CASLGGGRNQPQHF
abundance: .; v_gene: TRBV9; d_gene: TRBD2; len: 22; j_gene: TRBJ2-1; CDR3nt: TGTGCCAGCAGCCAACCCGATCTAGGACAGAGGACTAGCGGGAGTGTCTACAATGAGCAGTTCTTC; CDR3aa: CASSQPDLGQRTSGSVYNEQFF
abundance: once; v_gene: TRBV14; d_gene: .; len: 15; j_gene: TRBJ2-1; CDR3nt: TGTGCCAGCAGCCCACGGGGTAGCTCCTACAATGAGCAGTTCTTC; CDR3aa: CASSPRGSSYNEQFF
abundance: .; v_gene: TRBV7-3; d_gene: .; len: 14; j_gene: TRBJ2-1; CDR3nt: TGTGCCAGCAGCTCCGCCCCCTTAGCCAATGAGCAGTTCTTC; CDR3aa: CASSSAPLANEQFF
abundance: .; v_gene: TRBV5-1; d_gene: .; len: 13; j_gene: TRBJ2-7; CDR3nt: TGCGCCAGCAGCTTGGCTGGGGTTGGCGAGCAGTACTTC; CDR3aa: CASSLAGVGEQYF
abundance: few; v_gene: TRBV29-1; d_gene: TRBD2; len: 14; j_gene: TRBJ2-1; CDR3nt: TGCAGCGTTGAATTCGGGAGGGCCCTTTATGAGCAGTTCTTC; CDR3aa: CSVEFGRALYEQFF
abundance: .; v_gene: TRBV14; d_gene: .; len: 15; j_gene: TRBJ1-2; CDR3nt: TGTGCCAGCAGCCAAGATTTAACTTTCAACTATGGCTACACCTTC; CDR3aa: CASSQDLTFNYGYTF
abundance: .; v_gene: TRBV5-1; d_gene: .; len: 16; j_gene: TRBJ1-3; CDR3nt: TGCGCCAGCAGCTCGTCGGGTCTTAACTCTGGAAACACCATATATTTT; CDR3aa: CASSSSGLNSGNTIYF
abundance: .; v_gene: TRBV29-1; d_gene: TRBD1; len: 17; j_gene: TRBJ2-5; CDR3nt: TGCAGCGTTGAAGATCTTCGGCAGGGACAGTTGCAAGAGACCCAGTACTTC; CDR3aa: CSVEDLRQGQLQETQYF
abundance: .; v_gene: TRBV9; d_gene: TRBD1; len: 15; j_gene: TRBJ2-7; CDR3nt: TGTGCCAGCAGCGTGGGGACAGGCCGCTCCTACGAGCAGTACTTC; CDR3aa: CASSVGTGRSYEQYF
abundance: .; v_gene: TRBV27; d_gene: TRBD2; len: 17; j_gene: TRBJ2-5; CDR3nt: TGTGCCAGCAGTTTCCGGTATGGGGCGGGAGGTCAGGAGACCCAGTACTTC; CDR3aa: CASSFRYGAGGQETQYF
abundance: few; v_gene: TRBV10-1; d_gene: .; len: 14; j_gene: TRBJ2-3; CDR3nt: TGCGCCAGCAGTGAAACTAGCAGTGGAGATACGCAGTATTTT; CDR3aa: CASSETSSGDTQYF
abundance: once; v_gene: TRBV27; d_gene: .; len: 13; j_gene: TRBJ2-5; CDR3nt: TGTGCCAGCAGTTCTTTGGGCGCGGAGACCCAGTACTTC; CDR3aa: CASSSLGAETQYF
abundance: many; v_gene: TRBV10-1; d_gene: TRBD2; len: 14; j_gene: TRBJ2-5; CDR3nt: TGCGCCAGCAGTGACCGGTCCCGCGGGGGGGCCCAGTACTTC; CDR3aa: CASSDRSRGGAQYF
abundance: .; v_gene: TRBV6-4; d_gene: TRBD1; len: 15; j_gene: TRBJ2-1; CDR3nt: TGTGCCAGCAGTGTGGGACAGGGGCTTATTAATGAGCAGTTCTTC; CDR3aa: CASSVGQGLINEQFF
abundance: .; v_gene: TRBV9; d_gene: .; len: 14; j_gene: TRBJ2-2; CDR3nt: TGTGCCAGCAGCGACGGGAGTAACGGCGGGGAGCTGTTTTTT; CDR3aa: CASSDGSNGGELFF
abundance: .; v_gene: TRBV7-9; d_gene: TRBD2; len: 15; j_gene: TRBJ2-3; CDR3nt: TGTGCCAGCAGCTTCCCGACTAGCGGGAGAGATACGCAGTATTTT; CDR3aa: CASSFPTSGRDTQYF
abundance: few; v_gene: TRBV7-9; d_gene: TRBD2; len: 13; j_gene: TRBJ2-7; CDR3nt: TGTGCCAGCAGCCAGACTAGCGGCTACGAGCAGTACTTC; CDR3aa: CASSQTSGYEQYF
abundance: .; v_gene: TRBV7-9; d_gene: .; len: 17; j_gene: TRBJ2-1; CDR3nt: TGTGCCAGCAGCTTAGGACCTACTAGCCGGACATCCAATGAGCAGTTCTTC; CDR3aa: CASSLGPTSRTSNEQFF
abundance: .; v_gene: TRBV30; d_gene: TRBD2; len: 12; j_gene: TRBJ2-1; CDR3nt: TGTGCCTGGGGTTGGGGGGGCAATGAGCAGTTCTTC; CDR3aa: CAWGWGGNEQFF
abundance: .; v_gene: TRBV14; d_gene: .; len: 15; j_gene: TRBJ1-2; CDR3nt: TGTGCCAGCAGCCAAGAACCTTGGCGGGTGGCTGGCTACACCTTC; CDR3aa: CASSQEPWRVAGYTF
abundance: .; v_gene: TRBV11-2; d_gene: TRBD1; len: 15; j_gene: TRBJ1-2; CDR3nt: TGTGCCAGCAGCTCGTTGGACAGGCATCTCTATGGCTACACCTTC; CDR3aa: CASSSLDRHLYGYTF
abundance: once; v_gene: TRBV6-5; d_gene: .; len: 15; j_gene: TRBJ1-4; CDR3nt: TGTGCCAGCAGCCTAGAGACATCCTCCGTAGGAAAACTGTTTTTT; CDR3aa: CASSLETSSVGKLFF
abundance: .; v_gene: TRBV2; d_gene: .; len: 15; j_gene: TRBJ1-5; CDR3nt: TGTGCCAGCAGTGAAGTGGGGTCCGAGCATCGGCCCCAGCATTTT; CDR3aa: CASSEVGSEHRPQHF
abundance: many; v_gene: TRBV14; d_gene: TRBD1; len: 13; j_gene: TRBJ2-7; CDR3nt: TGTGCCAGCAGCCTGGGACAGACCTACGAGCAGTACTTC; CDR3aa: CASSLGQTYEQYF
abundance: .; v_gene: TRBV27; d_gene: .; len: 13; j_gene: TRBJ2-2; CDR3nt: TGTGCCAGCAGTTTATACGACACCGGGGAGCTGTTTTTT; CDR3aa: CASSLYDTGELFF
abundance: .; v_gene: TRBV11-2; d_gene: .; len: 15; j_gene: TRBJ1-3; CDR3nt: TGTGCCAGCAGCCGGGCCTGGGGAGCTGGAAACACCATATATTTT; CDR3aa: CASSRAWGAGNTIYF
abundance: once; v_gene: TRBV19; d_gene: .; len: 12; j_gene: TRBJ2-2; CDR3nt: TGTGCCAGTAGTATAGACGGGTGGGAGCTGTTTTTT; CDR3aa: CASSIDGWELFF
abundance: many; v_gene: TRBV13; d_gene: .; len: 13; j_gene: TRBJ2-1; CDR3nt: TGTGCCAGCAGCCATCTCGCCCGGAGTGAGCAGTTCTTC; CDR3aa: CASSHLARSEQFF
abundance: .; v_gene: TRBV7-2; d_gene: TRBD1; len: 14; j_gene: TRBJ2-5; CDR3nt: TGTGCCAGCAGCCCAAACAGGGGTAAAGAGACCCAGTACTTC; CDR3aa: CASSPNRGKETQYF
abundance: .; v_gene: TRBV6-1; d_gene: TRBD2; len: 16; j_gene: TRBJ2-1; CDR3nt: TGTGCCAGCAGTGAACTAGCGGGAGGGCCCTTAAATGAGCAGTTCTTC; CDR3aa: CASSELAGGPLNEQFF
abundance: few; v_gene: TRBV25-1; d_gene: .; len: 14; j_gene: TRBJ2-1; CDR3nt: TGTGCCAGCAGTGAGAAGGGGGAGGTAGATGAGCAGTTCTTC; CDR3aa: CASSEKGEVDEQFF
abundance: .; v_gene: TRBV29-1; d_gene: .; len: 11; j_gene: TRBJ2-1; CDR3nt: TGCAGCGTCGCTTACTACAATGAGCAGTTCTTC; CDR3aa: CSVAYYNEQFF
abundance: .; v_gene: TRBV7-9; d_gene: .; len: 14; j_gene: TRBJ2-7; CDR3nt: TGTGCCAGCAGCTCGAGTGGACAGCACTACGAGCAGTACTTC; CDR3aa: CASSSSGQHYEQYF
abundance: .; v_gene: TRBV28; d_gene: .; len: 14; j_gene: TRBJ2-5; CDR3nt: TGTGCCAGCAGCTTGACAGCAATTGAAGAGACCCAGTACTTC; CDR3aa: CASSLTAIEETQYF
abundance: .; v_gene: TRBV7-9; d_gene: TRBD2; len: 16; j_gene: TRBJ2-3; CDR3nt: TGTGCCAGCAGCCTGGGACTAAATACTCGCACAGATACGCAGTATTTT; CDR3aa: CASSLGLNTRTDTQYF
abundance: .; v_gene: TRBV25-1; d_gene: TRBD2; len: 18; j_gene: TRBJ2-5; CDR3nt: TGTGCCAGCAGTGAATCCAAAGGACTAGCGGGAGTGCGGGAGACCCAGTACTTC; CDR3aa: CASSESKGLAGVRETQYF
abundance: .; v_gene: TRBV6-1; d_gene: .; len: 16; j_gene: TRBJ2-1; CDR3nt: TGTGCCAGCAGTGTAGACCGACGCAGGTTAAACAATGAGCAGTTCTTC; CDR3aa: CASSVDRRRLNNEQFF
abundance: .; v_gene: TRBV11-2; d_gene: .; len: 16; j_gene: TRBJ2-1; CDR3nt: TGTGCCAGCAGCCCCTACCCGGGACTCAGCTACAATGAGCAGTTCTTC; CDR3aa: CASSPYPGLSYNEQFF
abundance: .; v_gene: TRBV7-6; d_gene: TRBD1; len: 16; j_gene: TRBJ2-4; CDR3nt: TGTGCCAGCAGTCCTGGACAGGGGGGTGACAAAAACATTCAGTACTTC; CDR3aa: CASSPGQGGDKNIQYF
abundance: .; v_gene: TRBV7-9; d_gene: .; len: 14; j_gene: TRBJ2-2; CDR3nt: TGTGCCAGCGGCGAGACAGGTGGGACCGGGGAGCTGTTTTTT; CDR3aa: CASGETGGTGELFF
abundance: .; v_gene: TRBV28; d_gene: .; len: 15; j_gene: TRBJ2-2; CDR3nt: TGTGCCAGCAGCTTCCACGGGGTAAACACCGGGGAGCTGTTTTTT; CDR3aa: CASSFHGVNTGELFF
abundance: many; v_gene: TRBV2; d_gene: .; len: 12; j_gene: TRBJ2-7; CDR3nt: TGTGCCAGCAGTGACAGCAGCTACGAGCAGTACTTC; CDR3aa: CASSDSSYEQYF